This TCR beta chain appears in the sequencing data of a study of immune heterogeneity within non-small cell lung tumors. The CDR3 totals 13 residues. The germline gives CDR1 SNHLY, CDR2 FYNNEI. The V gene lost 6 bases and the J gene lost 6 bases, with 12 bases spanning the gap. The table lists this clonotype with a few counts. The antigen is not known. Overall study findings and caveats: T-cell receptor beta clonotypes at high frequency differed largely between individual patients.

Template came from bulk tumor genomic DNA, at roughly 580 ng per sample. Surgeons took several biopsies per primary tumor, spaced far apart, during surgery. Untreated, newly diagnosed non-small cell lung cancer patients underwent curative surgery. A multiplex PCR containing 32 V primers and 13 J primers was used to amplify TCR beta CDR3. TCRdb fed the multiplex PCR reads into MiXCR, producing one record per CDR3 protein. The table has around 20,000 distinct CDR3 sequences, around 26% seen once; the top ten hold 3% to 4%. Sequencing was carried out using lung tumor tissue. The gene calls are TRBV2 and TRBJ2-1; TRBD2 is a possible D gene (6 bases). This clonotype was sampled from a man aged 35 to 55 with non-small cell lung cancer. The CDR3 coding sequence is TGTGCCAGCAGCGCGGGACCACTCAATGAGCAGTTCTTC. Translated: CASSAGPLNEQFF.